A single sample gave rise to the 7 T cell receptor beta chains below, sequenced in a study of cytomegalovirus exposure and HLA in healthy donors. Use of 60 Vbeta and 13 Jbeta primers characterized the PCR. Using immunoSEQ multiplex PCR, the repertoire was profiled, and TCRdb retains in-frame clones only, with some absent. Among approximately 190,000 clones listed, approximately 80% were seen once. The source material was PBMCs. All receptors come from a woman younger than 30 in good health and CMV-seronegative.

The chain combines TRBV25-1 with TRBJ1-4; D ambiguous. V gave up 3 bases and J gave up 3 bases, with 11 bases separating them. Germline V gene lookup returns CDR1 MGHDK and CDR2 SYGVNS. This CDR3 is 15 amino acids long. The CDR3, as DNA: TGTGCCAGCAGTGACCACCACCGGGCTAATGAAAAACTGTTTTTT. Translated: CASSDHHRANEKLFF.

The rearrangement joins TRBV13 to TRBJ2-1; 11 bases fit TRBD2. The V segment lost 5 bases and the J segment 4 bases; nucleotides outside the gene matches: 7. CDR1 and CDR2 from the germline V gene are PRHDT and FYEKMQ (reference sequence). The CDR3 spans 16 residues. DNA of the CDR3: TGTGCCAGCAGCGATACGACTAGCGGGAATTACAATGAGCAGTTCTTC. This translates into CASSDTTSGNYNEQFF.

V usage is TRBV9 and J usage is TRBJ2-2; 9 bases line up with TRBD1. Per the germline V gene, CDR1 is SGDLS and CDR2 is YYNGEE. The CDR3 totals 16 residues. With 2 bases clipped from V and 7 bases from J, the junction kept 9 bases outside the gene matches. The CDR3 here is CASSVGQGLSGGELFF. The CDR3 DNA is TGTGCCAGCAGCGTCGGACAGGGGCTAAGCGGCGGGGAGCTGTTTTTT. Variable domain in full (rest from reference TRBV9 and TRBJ2-2): DSGVTQTPKHLITATGQRVTLRCSPRSGDLSVYWYQQSLDQGLQFLIQYYNGEERAKGNILERFSAQQFPDLHSELNLSSLELGDSALYFCASSVGQGLSGGELFFGEGSRLTVL.

The CDR3 region is CASSLVAGTNTGELFF. CDR3 nucleotides: TGCGCCAGCAGCTTGGTTGCAGGGACTAACACCGGGGAGCTGTTTTTT. The rearrangement uses TRBV5-1 and TRBJ2-2; perhaps TRBD2 as D (6 bases). Germline V CDR1 and CDR2: SGHRS, YFSETQ. The CDR3 has 16 residues. The V end was cut by 0 bases, the J end by 2 bases, with 11 bases between.

This CDR3 reads CASKVGDYPVNEQFF. As DNA, the CDR3 is TGTGCCAGTAAGGTAGGGGACTACCCTGTCAATGAGCAGTTCTTC. The rearrangement joins TRBV19 to TRBJ2-1; TRBD2 agrees at 7 bases. The CDR3 extends over 15 amino acids. J lost 6 bases, V lost 7 bases, and 12 bases had no gene match. CDR1 LNHDA and CDR2 SQIVND come from the germline V gene (reference sequence).

J is TRBJ2-2 and V is TRBV7-9; possibly TRBD1 for D (5 bases). This CDR3 spans 16 amino acids. The germline CDR1 and CDR2 sequences are SEHNR and FQNEAQ (reference sequence). V lost 4 bases and J lost 0, with 12 bases in between. The CDR3 is CASSSLRVTNTGELFF. In DNA form, the CDR3 reads TGTGCCAGCAGCTCGCTCAGGGTCACGAACACCGGGGAGCTGTTTTTT.

V is TRBV27 and J is TRBJ2-7; 8 nucleotides line up with TRBD2. V shed 5 bases, J shed 0 bases, and the junction held 6 bases outside the gene matches. The V gene's germline CDR1 is MNHEY and CDR2 SMNVEV (reference sequence). CDR3 length equals 15 residues. The CDR3 nucleotides are TGTGCCAGCAGTCGGGGGGGAGTCCTCTCCTACGAGCAGTACTTC. It specifies CASSRGGVLSYEQYF.